These T cell receptor beta chains were read from a single sample in a study of siplizumab effects on memory and regulatory T cells. TCRdb's table, derived via immunoSEQ multiplex PCR, lists solely in-frame clones and lacks some. Among around 82,000 clones, 90% to 95% were seen once, and the ten largest hold roughly 5%. Sequences were obtained from CD8+ T cells sorted from blood. Receptors originate from a human donor in good health. Both conserved end residues are part of each CDR3. Each record gives: V gene, J gene, CDR3 protein.

>TRBV4-1|TRBJ1-5
CASSQDSSVQPQHF
>TRBV6-4|TRBJ1-5
CASSERSNQPQHF
>TRBV4-1|TRBJ1-2
CASSQEVAGSGYTF
>TRBV28|TRBJ2-3
CASRLAASTDTQYF
>TRBV4-1|TRBJ2-3
CASSQGGASTDTQYF
>TRBV13|TRBJ1-1
CASSLGAAEAFF
>TRBV11-2|TRBJ1-1
CASSLGFRGTEAFF
>TRBV6-5|TRBJ1-2
CASSQPDRAHGYTF
>TRBV7-3|TRBJ1-1
CASSLPGNTEAFF
>TRBV25-1|TRBJ1-1
CASSEYGSWNTEAFF
>TRBV6-5|TRBJ1-5
CASSYSQEGQPQHF
>TRBV15|TRBJ2-2
CATSRVPTENTGELFF
>TRBV20-1|TRBJ1-1
CSARTQVKAFF
>TRBV30|TRBJ1-4
CAWSPSGTLGATNEKLFF
>TRBV6-5|TRBJ2-3
CASSYSGGATDTQYF
>TRBV6-5|TRBJ2-1
CASSGQGDNEQFF
>TRBV4-3|TRBJ2-1
CASSQDLGGAYNEQFF
>TRBV9|TRBJ2-3
CASSETTHLSTDTQYF
>TRBV4-1|TRBJ1-4
CASSQAQDYKLFF
>TRBV6-6|TRBJ2-5
CASRPPTSGQETQYF
>TRBV7-9|TRBJ2-1
CASSLAWGSSYNEQFF
>TRBV6-1|TRBJ1-6
CASSEEGQGVDPLHF
>TRBV5-1|TRBJ2-7
CASSLVAYEQYF
>TRBV2|TRBJ2-5
CASMRGGLQETQYF
>TRBV12-1|TRBJ2-6
CASSLMSYRTKRANVLTF
>TRBV19|TRBJ2-7
CASSSPPYEQYF
>TRBV27|TRBJ2-1
CASSEWTGGNEQFF
>TRBV28|TRBJ2-7
CASSLWIEQYF
>TRBV4-3|TRBJ1-1
CASSQETGRRTEAFF
>TRBV11-2|TRBJ2-3
CASGPHFGLTDTQYF
>TRBV11-2|TRBJ2-2
CASSWREGVVSNTGELFF
>TRBV29-1|TRBJ2-4
CSVVPLAKNIQYF
>TRBV20-1|TRBJ1-1
CSAYRVSEAFF
>TRBV9|TRBJ2-1
CASSVGGLEAHEQFF
>TRBV28|TRBJ1-5
CASSLWSGPSNQPQHF
>TRBV4-1|TRBJ2-1
CASSRGTPNEQFF
>TRBV19|TRBJ1-1
CASMATGEAFF
>TRBV19|TRBJ2-2
CASRTGGAAGELFF
>TRBV5-6|TRBJ2-7
CASSLQGFPSYEQYF
>TRBV20-1|TRBJ1-2
CSAWVGYGYTF
>TRBV6-5|TRBJ1-1
CASSYPGRNTEAFF
>TRBV29-1|TRBJ1-2
CSVEKGDIGGYGYTF
>TRBV7-9|TRBJ2-3
CASRAGTDTQYF
>TRBV28|TRBJ1-5
CASSPRDRGDLGNQPQHF
>TRBV7-3|-
CASSLNGGSGNTIYF
>TRBV7-7|TRBJ2-5
CASSWALRGETQYF
>TRBV19|TRBJ2-7
CASSTGYEQYF
>TRBV7-3|TRBJ2-7
CASSATSGNYEQYF
>TRBV5-4|TRBJ1-1
CASSLANTEAFF
>TRBV5-6|TRBJ2-1
CASSFSGAYNEQFF
>TRBV5-4|TRBJ2-7
CASSPPEEGYPYEQYF
>TRBV7-9|TRBJ2-3
CASSRQGAPSTDTQYF